This passage covers 24 T cell receptor beta chains from one sample sequenced in a study of cytomegalovirus exposure and HLA in healthy donors. PCR involved 60 Vbeta and 13 Jbeta primers. Method: immunoSEQ multiplex PCR; TCRdb's copy keeps in-frame clones and lacks some. Reported are some 110,000 clones; the ten largest clones contain approximately 2%. Sequenced: PBMCs. The receptors here all came from a middle-aged man in good health and CMV-seronegative.

The chain carries TRBV5-6 and TRBJ2-7; D is unresolved. Germline CDR1 reads SGHDT; CDR2 reads YYEEEE. This CDR3 has 14 residues. Trimming removed 1 base from V and 9 bases from J, with 17 bases in between. CDR3 region: CASSLLSPEPTQYF. The CDR3, as DNA: TGTGCCAGCAGCTTGTTATCCCCGGAGCCGACGCAGTACTTC. The full variable domain, with the rest looked up from reference TRBV5-6 and TRBJ2-7, is DAGVTQSPTHLIKTRGQQVTLRCSPKSGHDTVSWYQQALGQGPQFIFQYYEEEERQRGNFPDRFSGHQFPNYSSELNVNALLLGDSALYLCASSLLSPEPTQYFGPGTRLTVT.

The chain couples TRBV11-2 to TRBJ2-2; D may be TRBD1 (5 bases). The germline CDR1 and CDR2 sequences are SGHAT and FQNNGV. With 3 bases removed from V and 0 bases from J, the gap between germline ends came to 14 bases. The CDR3 extends over 17 amino acids. The CDR3 region has the DNA TGTGCCAGCAGCTTCCGTGGGGCCAGCTCGAACACCGGGGAGCTGTTTTTT. Amino acids: CASSFRGASSNTGELFF.

The chain couples TRBV28 to TRBJ1-1; D might be TRBD1 (5 bases). Germline CDR1 is MDHEN and CDR2 is SYDVKM. V was trimmed by 5 bases and J by 3 bases, leaving 16 bases between them. CDR3 length equals 15 residues. The CDR3 region has the DNA TGTGCCAGCAGTCTCACCGCGGACATACACACTGAAGCTTTCTTT. Protein sequence: CASSLTADIHTEAFF.

The chain recombines TRBV5-5 with TRBJ2-7; D gene ambiguous. The CDR3 totals 14 residues. The germline gives CDR1 SGHKS, CDR2 YYEKEE (reference sequence). V was cut by 0 bases and J by 2 bases, with 9 bases left in between. The CDR3 spells CASSLVRGPYEQYF. Written as DNA, the CDR3 is TGTGCCAGCAGCTTGGTACGTGGCCCCTACGAGCAGTACTTC.

V and J are TRBV9 and TRBJ2-3; 7 bases are a match to TRBD2. The CDR3 has 15 amino acids. The V gene end was trimmed by 4 bases and the J gene end by 3 bases; junction bases not matched to a gene: 8. Germline loops: CDR1 SGDLS, CDR2 YYNGEE. The CDR3 loop reads CASSTSGTTTDTQYF. In DNA, the CDR3 is TGTGCCAGCAGCACTTCCGGGACTACAACAGATACGCAGTATTTT.

The chain employs TRBV11-3 and TRBJ2-7, with D maybe TRBD1 (6 bases). Trimming left V 5 bases short and J 4 bases short, with 15 bases between. The CDR3 length is 14 residues. Germline V CDR1 and CDR2: SGHNT, YENEEA. The CDR3 DNA is TGTGCCAGCAGCGCCCGACCCCAGGGGTACGAGCAGTACTTC. It specifies CASSARPQGYEQYF. The whole variable domain, remainder taken from reference TRBV11-3 and TRBJ2-7, is EAGVVQSPRYKIIEKKQPVAFWCNPISGHNTLYWYLQNLGQGPELLIRYENEEAVDDSQLPKDRFSAERLKGVDSTLKIQPAELGDSAVYLCASSARPQGYEQYFGPGTRLTVT.

J is TRBJ1-2 and V is TRBV29-1, with D unresolved. V lost 5 bases and J 5 bases, leaving 18 bases between the germline ends. The germline gives CDR1 SQVTM, CDR2 ANQGSEA. The CDR3 consists of 14 residues. The CDR3 DNA reads TGCAGCGTTATACGGTACGATTCGGGTTATGGCTACACCTTC. Encoded protein: CSVIRYDSGYGYTF.

The chain joins TRBV5-4 to TRBJ2-3; D is unclear. The ends were cut back, 4 bases at V and 2 bases at J, with 14 bases in the middle. Germline CDR1 reads SGHNT; CDR2 reads YYREEE (reference sequence). The CDR3 loop spans 15 amino acids. CDR3 loop: CASSPRSFVTDTQYF. In DNA, the CDR3 is TGTGCCAGCAGCCCGCGGTCGTTCGTCACAGATACGCAGTATTTT.

The chain is built from TRBV5-8 and TRBJ2-1, with 8 nucleotides matching TRBD1. CDR3 length equals 16 residues. The V and J ends lost 6 bases and 1 base, in that order; junction bases with no gene match: 9. Per germline, CDR1 SGHTS and CDR2 YDEGEE. Here the CDR3 reads CASTTGDFESYNEQFF. The CDR3 DNA reads as TGTGCCAGCACGACAGGGGACTTTGAATCCTACAATGAGCAGTTCTTC.

The chain carries TRBV28 and TRBJ2-2; D is undetermined. Germline CDR1 is MDHEN and CDR2 is SYDVKM. This CDR3 spans 15 amino acids. V lost 5 bases, J lost 6 bases, and 16 bases lay in between. CDR3 region: CASSLGTQQAGELFF. The CDR3 DNA reads TGTGCCAGCAGTCTGGGCACTCAGCAGGCCGGGGAGCTGTTTTTT.

The V call is TRBV5-4, the J call TRBJ1-1; tentative D call: TRBD1 (5 bases). CDR3 length equals 16 residues. Germline CDR1 SGHNT, CDR2 YYREEE (reference sequence). With 4 bases removed from V and 9 bases from J, the gap between germline ends came to 25 bases. The CDR3 spells CASSPTSGGKVSKAFF. As DNA, the CDR3 is TGTGCCAGCAGCCCGACTTCGGGGGGGAAGGTTAGTAAAGCTTTCTTT.

This chain connects TRBV23-1 to TRBJ2-7; a weak D match, TRBD1 (6 bases). TRBV23-1 is designated an ORF whose function remains uncertain. This CDR3 spans 14 amino acids. Trimming stripped 2 bases from V and 5 bases from J, with 13 bases between. CDR3 in amino acids: CASSQAGTRDEQYF. Here the CDR3 DNA reads TGCGCCAGCAGTCAAGCCGGGACAAGGGACGAGCAGTACTTC.

V gene TRBV19 combines with J gene TRBJ1-5; perhaps TRBD1 as D (5 bases). Germline CDR1 and CDR2: LNHDA and SQIVND (reference sequence). V was trimmed by 3 bases and J by 2 bases, leaving 14 bases between them. The CDR3 length is 16 residues. CDR3 bases: TGTGCCAGTAGTATTTTCGGGGGGGAAGGCAATCAGCCCCAGCATTTT. Its translation is CASSIFGGEGNQPQHF.

The chain links TRBV5-1 to TRBJ2-5; the match to TRBD2 covers 9 bases. CDR3 size: 14 residues. Germline values: CDR1 SGHRS, CDR2 YFSETQ. V lost 4 bases to trimming and J lost 5 bases; unmatched junction nucleotides: 6. The chain's CDR3 is CASSQGTSRETQYF. The CDR3 DNA sequence: TGCGCCAGCAGCCAAGGGACTAGCCGTGAGACCCAGTACTTC.

The genes are TRBV11-3 and TRBJ2-5; 7 bases line up with TRBD2. The CDR3 has 14 amino acids. The ends lost 3 bases at V and 1 base at J; junction bases unmatched: 2. Germline V gives CDR1 SGHNT, CDR2 YENEEA. Written as DNA, the CDR3 is TGTGCCAGCAGCTTGCTAGCGGTCCAAGAGACCCAGTACTTC. Protein: CASSLLAVQETQYF.

The chain couples TRBV6-1 to TRBJ2-5; TRBD2 matches at 8 bases. The assigned J gene may be wrong: the sequence end matches TRBJ2-7 better. CDR1 and CDR2 from the germline V gene are MNHNS and SASEGT. The CDR3 contains 14 residues. This CDR3 is CASRTYGRAYEQYF. For the CDR3, the DNA is TGTGCCAGCAGGACGTACGGGAGGGCCTACGAGCAGTACTTC.

The chain employs TRBV6-6 and TRBJ2-2; the match to TRBD1 covers 7 bases. With 5 bases clipped from V and 4 bases from J, the junction kept 4 bases outside the gene matches. In germline, CDR1 is MNHNY, CDR2 SVGAGI (reference sequence). The CDR3 spans 14 residues. In DNA form, the CDR3 reads TGTGCCAGCAGTACCCGGGACAGCACCGGGGAGCTGTTTTTT. It yields the protein CASSTRDSTGELFF.

The rearrangement links TRBV2 to TRBJ2-1, with D perhaps TRBD1 (6 bases). V was cut by 11 bases and J by 5 bases, with 19 bases left in between. The germline V gene encodes CDR1 SNHLY and CDR2 FYNNEI. The CDR3 is 14 amino acids. The CDR3 DNA sequence: TGTGCCTCACAAGGGGTGGGGGCGGACAATGAGCAGTTCTTC. Its translation is CASQGVGADNEQFF. The full variable domain, completed using reference TRBV2 and TRBJ2-1, is EPEVTQTPSHQVTQMGQEVILRCVPISNHLYFYWYRQILGQKVEFLVSFYNNEISEKSEIFDDQFSVERPDGSNFTLKIRSTKLEDSAMYFCASQGVGADNEQFFGPGTRLTVL.

This chain uses TRBV10-3 with TRBJ1-3, with no clear D. The CDR3 runs 13 residues. V was shortened by 3 bases and J by 3 bases, with 6 bases between the two germline ends. The germline V gene has CDR1 ENHRY and CDR2 SYGVKD. Written as DNA, the CDR3 is TGTGCCATCAGTGAAGGGAGTGGAAACACCATATATTTT. Translating it yields CAISEGSGNTIYF.

J is TRBJ2-7 and V is TRBV27; the match to TRBD2 covers 8 bases. The CDR3 is made up of 15 amino acids. Germline lookup yields CDR1 MNHEY and CDR2 SMNVEV (reference sequence). V was clipped by 2 bases and J by 3 bases; unmatched bases: 6. The CDR3 loop reads CASSLAGRGHYEQYF. Here the CDR3 DNA reads TGTGCCAGCAGTTTAGCCGGGAGGGGACACTACGAGCAGTACTTC.

V is TRBV6-6 and J is TRBJ2-5, with 7 positions matching TRBD2. The J call is doubtful: the DNA matches TRBJ2-7 better. Germline CDR1 and CDR2: MNHNY and SVGAGI (reference sequence). The CDR3 is 12 residues long. CDR3 protein: CAIRAGVDEQYF. CDR3 DNA sequence: TGTGCCATCCGGGCGGGAGTTGACGAGCAGTACTTC.

CDR3 in amino acids: CASGLLREREQYF. CDR3 bases: TGTGCCAGCGGTCTTCTGCGGGAGAGGGAGCAGTACTTC. The V and J genes are TRBV6-1 and TRBJ2-7; 7 nucleotides align to TRBD2. Looked up from germline, CDR1 is MNHNS and CDR2 is SASEGT. The trim removed 8 bases at V and 7 bases at J, leaving 11 bases unmatched. This CDR3 region has 13 residues.

CDR3 protein: CASRTAGQPYNEQFF. In DNA, the CDR3 is TGTGCCAGCCGTACCGCGGGACAGCCCTACAATGAGCAGTTCTTC. The V gene is TRBV5-4, the J gene TRBJ2-1, with TRBD1 as a possible D gene (7 bases). Germline V gene data show CDR1 as SGHNT and CDR2 as YYREEE (reference sequence). The CDR3 covers 15 residues. Trimming pared 7 bases from V and 2 bases from J, leaving 16 bases between.

On this clone itself: A junction boundary mismatches the germline segment, possibly from a read error. The chain recombines TRBV4-3 with TRBJ1-3, with 7 bases aligning to TRBD1. Germline CDR1 reads LGHNA; CDR2 reads YSLEER. The CDR3 has 15 amino acids. CDR3 nucleotides: TGCGCCAGCAGCCAACGGACAGGCTCTGGAAACACCGTATATTTT. Its translation: CASSQRTGSGNTVYF.